The 13 T cell receptor beta chains in this list originate from one sample, sequenced in a study of T cells in women clearing cervical HPV infection. Libraries were prepared by immunoSEQ multiplex PCR; TCRdb keeps only in-frame clonotypes and omits some of them. Its table records under 35,000 clones. The source material was blood buffy coat. The receptors come from a woman aged 18 to 75 with a cervical HPV16 infection that either progressed to CIN3+ or cleared (not recorded which).

In regard to this clone: At one boundary the junction diverges from the germline segment, which might be a read error. The read ends 3 residues before the CDR3 terminus; that terminus is restored from the germline J gene. This sample also contains other DNA sequences that code for the same CDR3. The chain combines TRBV18 with TRBJ1-3; no definite D call. Germline CDR1 reads KGHSH; CDR2 reads LQKENI. The CDR3 has 18 residues. Incomplete CDR3 DNA: TGTGCCAGCTCCCACTCTTCCGGAGCCAGGAGAACTGGAAACACA. This encodes CASSHSSGARRTGNT. The entire CDR3 reads CASSHSSGARRTGNTIYF.

Notes on this clone: The read ends 3 residues early relative to the CDR3; the germline J gene fills the gap. The chain recombines TRBV14 with TRBJ2-4; TRBD2 matches at 7 bases. This CDR3 has 14 amino acids. In germline, CDR1 is SGHDN, CDR2 FVKESK. Trimming removed 0 bases from V and 8 bases from J; junction bases left unmatched: 4. This CDR3 reads CASSQDSRGDIQYF. The CDR3 DNA, read in part, is TGTGCCAGCAGCCAAGATTCTCGGGGGGACATT.

As to this clone: The read gets to within 3 residues of the CDR3 end, and the germline J gene fills in the rest. The chain links TRBV4-1 to TRBJ1-1, with D uncertain. The CDR3 has 10 amino acids. Germline V CDR1 and CDR2: MGHRA, YSYEKL. The CDR3 region is CASSQDKAFF. The covered CDR3 bases are TGCGCCAGCAGCCAAGACAAA.

CDR3 bases read: TGCAGTGCTGGACTAGCTGAGAGCTCCTACAATGAG. Its translation: CSAGLAESSYNE. The entire CDR3 is CSAGLAESSYNEQFF. This chain connects TRBV20-1 to TRBJ2-1; 8 positions agree with TRBD2. The missing CDR3 end, 3 residues past where the read stops, is filled in from the germline J gene. The CDR3 totals 15 residues. The trim removed 5 bases at V and 0 bases at J, leaving 6 bases unmatched. From germline, CDR1 is DFQATT and CDR2 SNEGSKA (reference sequence).

As for this clone: Read sequence stops 3 residues before the CDR3 end, and the germline J gene provides the missing end. The chain links TRBV19 to TRBJ2-7; 8 nucleotides agree with TRBD1. The CDR3 consists of 15 residues. Germline V gene data show CDR1 as LNHDA and CDR2 as SQIVND (reference sequence). V lost 5 bases, J lost 2 bases, and 8 bases stayed unmatched. CDR3 DNA (partial): TGTGCCAGTAGTCCCGGACAGGGCATCCCCTACGAG. It encodes CASSPGQGIPYE. The whole CDR3 protein is CASSPGQGIPYEQYF.

A word on this clone: Sequencing ends 3 residues short of the CDR3 end; the germline J gene provides the rest. The rearrangement joins TRBV5-1 to TRBJ2-2; the match to TRBD2 covers 12 bases. This CDR3 contains 16 residues. The germline V gene encodes CDR1 SGHRS and CDR2 YFSETQ. V lost 5 bases to trimming and J lost 7 bases; unmatched junction nucleotides: 9. CDR3 residues: CASRPTSGRSDGELFF. Partial CDR3 DNA: TGCGCCAGCAGACCTACTAGCGGGAGGTCCGACGGGGAG. Full variable domain (missing parts from reference TRBV5-1 and TRBJ2-2): KAGVTQTPRYLIKTRGQQVTLSCSPISGHRSVSWYQQTPGQGLQFLFEYFSETQRNKGNFPGRFSGRQFSNSRSEMNVSTLELGDSALYLCASRPTSGRSDGELFFGEGSRLTVL.

Of note for this clone: The read ends 3 residues early relative to the CDR3; the germline J gene fills the gap. The V call is TRBV29-1, the J call TRBJ2-7; 10 nucleotides match TRBD1. Losses at the gene ends were 2 bases for V and 4 bases for J; bases not matched to a gene: 14. The CDR3 contains 17 residues. Germline CDR1 SQVTM, CDR2 ANQGSEA. CDR3: CSVENFSTRDRGYEQYF. Incomplete CDR3 DNA: TGCAGCGTTGAAAATTTTTCAACCCGGGACAGGGGTTACGAG.

In regard to this clone: With the read ending 3 residues before the CDR3 end, the germline J gene is used to fill in that end. This chain joins TRBV29-1 and TRBJ1-2; 12 nucleotides align to TRBD1. This CDR3 has 15 amino acids. Germline V lookup: CDR1 SQVTM, CDR2 ANQGSEA. CDR3 protein: CSVEEPGQGARGYTF. The sequenced CDR3 bases are TGCAGCGTTGAAGAACCGGGACAGGGGGCTCGGGGC.

A remark on this clone: The missing CDR3 end, 3 residues past where the read stops, is filled in from the germline J gene. The J gene is TRBJ1-5, the V gene TRBV5-4, with no clear D. V gave up 0 bases and J gave up 2 bases, with 12 bases separating them. Germline V CDR1 and CDR2: SGHNT, YYREEE (reference sequence). The CDR3 spans 16 residues. CDR3 protein: CASSLDGQRGNQPQHF. The sequenced CDR3 bases are TGTGCCAGCAGCTTGGATGGCCAAAGGGGCAATCAGCCC.

On this clone: Coverage ceases 3 residues before the CDR3 finishes, and the germline J gene fills in the end. The chain has TRBV5-4 and TRBJ1-2, with 8 bases lining up with TRBD1. Germline V lookup: CDR1 SGHNT, CDR2 YYREEE (reference sequence). The CDR3 is 13 residues long. CDR3 region: CAVGEDRDVGYTF. The part of the CDR3 DNA that was read is TGTGCCGTAGGTGAGGACAGGGACGTAGGC. Together with reference TRBV5-4 and TRBJ1-2, the CDR3 gives the full variable domain: ETGVTQSPTHLIKTRGQQVTLRCSSQSGHNTVSWYQQALGQGPQFIFQYYREEENGRGNFPPRFSGLQFPNYSSELNVNALELDDSALYLCAVGEDRDVGYTFGSGTRLTVV.

In regard to this clone: The read terminates 3 residues ahead of where the CDR3 ends, so the germline J gene completes it. The gene calls are TRBV6-2 or TRBV6-3 and TRBJ2-5; TRBD1 aligns across 9 bases. Germline V gene data show CDR1 as MNHEY and CDR2 as SVGEGT. The trim removed 2 bases at V and 2 bases at J, leaving 3 bases unmatched. There are 15 residues in the CDR3. The CDR3 DNA, read in part, is TGTGCCAGCAGTTACGGACAGGGGCGTCAAGAGACC. This translates into CASSYGQGRQET. The whole CDR3 sequence reads CASSYGQGRQETQYF.

With regard to this clone: The CDR3 goes on 3 residues after the read ends, and that part is filled in from the germline J gene. The chain has TRBV20-1 and TRBJ2-1; 7 bases align to TRBD2. The CDR3 sequence is 14 residues long. J gave up 4 bases and V 1 base, and 4 bases lay outside the gene matches. The germline CDR1 and CDR2 sequences are DFQATT and SNEGSKA (reference sequence). The CDR3 sequence: CSARVGGDYNEQFF. The part of the CDR3 DNA that was read is TGCAGTGCTAGAGTTGGGGGGGATTACAATGAG.

A word on this clone: Coverage ceases 3 residues before the CDR3 finishes, and the germline J gene fills in the end. The chain is built from TRBV20-1 and TRBJ2-7, with D possibly matching TRBD1 (6 bases). Trimming left V 1 base short and J 5 bases short, with 12 bases between. The CDR3 length is 13 residues. CDR1 and CDR2 (germline): DFQATT, SNEGSKA (reference sequence). CDR3 residues: CSARVGAGDEQYF. Incomplete CDR3 DNA: TGCAGTGCTAGAGTGGGCGCAGGGGACGAG.